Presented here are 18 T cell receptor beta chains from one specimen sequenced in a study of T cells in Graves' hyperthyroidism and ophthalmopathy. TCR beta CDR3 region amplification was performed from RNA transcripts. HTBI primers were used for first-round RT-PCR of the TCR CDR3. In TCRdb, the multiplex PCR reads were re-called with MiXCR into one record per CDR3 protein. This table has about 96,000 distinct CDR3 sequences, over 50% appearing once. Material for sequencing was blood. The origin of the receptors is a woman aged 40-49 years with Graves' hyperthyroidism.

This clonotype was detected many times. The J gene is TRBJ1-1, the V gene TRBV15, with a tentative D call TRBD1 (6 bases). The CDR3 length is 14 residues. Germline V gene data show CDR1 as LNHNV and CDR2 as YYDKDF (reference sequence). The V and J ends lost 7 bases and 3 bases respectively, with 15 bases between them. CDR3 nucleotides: TGTGCCACCAACGCACAGGGTGAGGACACTGAAGCTTTCTTT. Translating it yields CATNAQGEDTEAFF. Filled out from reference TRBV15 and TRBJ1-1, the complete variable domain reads DAMVIQNPRYQVTQFGKPVTLSCSQTLNHNVMYWYQQKSSQAPKLLFHYYDKDFNNEADTPDNFQSRRPNTSFCFLDIRSPGLGDTAMYLCATNAQGEDTEAFFGQGTRLTVV.

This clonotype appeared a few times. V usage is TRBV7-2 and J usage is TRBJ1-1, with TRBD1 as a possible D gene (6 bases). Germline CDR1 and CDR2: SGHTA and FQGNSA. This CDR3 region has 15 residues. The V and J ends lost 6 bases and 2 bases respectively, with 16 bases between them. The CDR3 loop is CASSLGGLVNTEAFF. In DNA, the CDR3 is TGTGCCAGCAGTCTCGGGGGGCTGGTAAACACTGAAGCTTTCTTT.

Here the CDR3 DNA reads TGTGCCAGCAGTGACGGCGGGGGACGGGGCGTGAACTATGGCTACACCTTC. Translated: CASSDGGGRGVNYGYTF. This chain links TRBV6-1 with TRBJ1-2, with D perhaps TRBD1 (5 bases). The length of the CDR3 is 17 residues. Per germline, CDR1 MNHNS and CDR2 SASEGT. Trimming pared 3 bases from V and 2 bases from J, leaving 19 bases between.

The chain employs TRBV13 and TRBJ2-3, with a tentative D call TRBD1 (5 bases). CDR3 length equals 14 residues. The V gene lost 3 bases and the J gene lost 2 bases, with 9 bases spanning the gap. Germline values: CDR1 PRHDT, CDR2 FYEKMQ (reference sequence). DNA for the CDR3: TGTGCCAGCAGCTTCAGCAGGGACACAGATACGCAGTATTTT. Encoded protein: CASSFSRDTDTQYF. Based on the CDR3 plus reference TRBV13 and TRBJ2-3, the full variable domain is AAGVIQSPRHLIKEKRETATLKCYPIPRHDTVYWYQQGPGQDPQFLISFYEKMQSDKGSIPDRFSAQQFSDYHSELNMSSLELGDSALYFCASSFSRDTDTQYFGPGTRLTVL.

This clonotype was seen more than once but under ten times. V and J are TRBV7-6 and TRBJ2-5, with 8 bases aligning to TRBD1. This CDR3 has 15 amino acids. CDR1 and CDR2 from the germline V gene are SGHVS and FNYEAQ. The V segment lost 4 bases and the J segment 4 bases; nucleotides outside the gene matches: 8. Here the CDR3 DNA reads TGTGCCAGCAGCTCCGGGACAGGCCACGGAGAGACCCAGTACTTC. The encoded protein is CASSSGTGHGETQYF.

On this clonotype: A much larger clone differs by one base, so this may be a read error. CDR3 in amino acids: CAGSPGAGGTYEQYF. As DNA, the CDR3 is TGTGCCGGCAGCCCAGGAGCGGGAGGGACCTACGAGCAGTACTTC. The J gene is TRBJ2-7, the V gene TRBV4-2, with TRBD2 identical over 10 bases. Germline CDR1 is LGHNA and CDR2 is YNFKEQ. The CDR3 length is 15 residues.

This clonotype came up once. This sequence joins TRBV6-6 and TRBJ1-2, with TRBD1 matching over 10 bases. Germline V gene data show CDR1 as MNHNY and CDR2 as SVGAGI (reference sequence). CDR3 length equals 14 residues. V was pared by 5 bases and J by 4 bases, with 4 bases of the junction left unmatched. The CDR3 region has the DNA TGTGCCAGCAGTGAGGGACAGGGGACCTATGGCTACACCTTC. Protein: CASSEGQGTYGYTF.

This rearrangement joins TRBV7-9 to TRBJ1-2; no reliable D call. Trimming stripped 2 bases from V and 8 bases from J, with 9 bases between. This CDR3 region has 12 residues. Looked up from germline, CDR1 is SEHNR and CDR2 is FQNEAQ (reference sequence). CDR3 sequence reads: CASSLRARGYTF. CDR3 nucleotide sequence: TGTGCCAGCAGCTTAAGAGCCAGGGGCTACACCTTC.

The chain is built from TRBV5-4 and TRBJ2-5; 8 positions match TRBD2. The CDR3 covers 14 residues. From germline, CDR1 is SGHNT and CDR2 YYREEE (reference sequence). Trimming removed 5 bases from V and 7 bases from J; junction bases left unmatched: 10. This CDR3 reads CASSSRTSWGTQYF. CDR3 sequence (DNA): TGTGCCAGCAGTTCCCGGACTAGCTGGGGGACCCAGTACTTC.

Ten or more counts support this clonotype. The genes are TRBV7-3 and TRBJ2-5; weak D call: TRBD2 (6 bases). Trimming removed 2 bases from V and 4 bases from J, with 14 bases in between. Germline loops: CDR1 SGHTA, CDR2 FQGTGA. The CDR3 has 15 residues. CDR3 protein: CASSLGPSVRETQYF. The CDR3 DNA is TGTGCCAGCAGCTTAGGACCTAGCGTGAGAGAGACCCAGTACTTC.

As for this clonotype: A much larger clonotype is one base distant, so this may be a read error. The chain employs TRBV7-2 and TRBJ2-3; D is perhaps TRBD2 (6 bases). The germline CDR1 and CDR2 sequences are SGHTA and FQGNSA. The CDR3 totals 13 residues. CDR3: CANSLLGAGTQYF. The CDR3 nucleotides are TGTGCCAACAGCTTGTTGGGAGCGGGTACGCAGTATTTT.

The CDR3 sequence: CASRAGTGKGQPQHF. The CDR3 DNA is TGTGCCAGCAGAGCCGGGACAGGGAAGGGTCAGCCCCAGCATTTT. The V call is TRBV2, the J call TRBJ1-5, with 9 bases that match TRBD1. There are 15 residues in the CDR3. Germline V CDR1 and CDR2: SNHLY, FYNNEI. V was clipped by 6 bases and J by 6 bases; unmatched bases: 9.

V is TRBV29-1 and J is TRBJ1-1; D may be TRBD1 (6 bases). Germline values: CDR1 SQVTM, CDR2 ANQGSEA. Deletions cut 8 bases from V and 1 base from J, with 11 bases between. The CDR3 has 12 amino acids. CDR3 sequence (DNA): TGCAGCCCAGGGGATGGGAACACTGAAGCTTTCTTT. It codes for CSPGDGNTEAFF.

The CDR3 DNA reads TGCGCCAGCAGCGGGGCAGGAAGGGAGGAAGAGACCCAGTACTTC. Translating it yields CASSGAGREEETQYF. The rearrangement links TRBV5-1 to TRBJ2-5, with D possibly matching TRBD2 (6 bases). From germline, CDR1 is SGHRS and CDR2 YFSETQ. Trimming shortened V by 4 bases and J by 3 bases, and 16 bases separated the two germline ends. The CDR3 runs to 15 residues. Complete variable domain (other parts from reference TRBV5-1 and TRBJ2-5): KAGVTQTPRYLIKTRGQQVTLSCSPISGHRSVSWYQQTPGQGLQFLFEYFSETQRNKGNFPGRFSGRQFSNSRSEMNVSTLELGDSALYLCASSGAGREEETQYFGPGTRLLVL.

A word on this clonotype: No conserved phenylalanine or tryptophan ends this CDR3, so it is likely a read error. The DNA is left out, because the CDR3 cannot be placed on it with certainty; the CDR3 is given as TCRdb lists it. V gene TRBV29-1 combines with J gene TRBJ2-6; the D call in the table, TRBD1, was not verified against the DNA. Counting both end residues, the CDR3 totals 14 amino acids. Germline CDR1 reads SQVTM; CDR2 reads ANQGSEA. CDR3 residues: CSVEAGPGANVLVL.

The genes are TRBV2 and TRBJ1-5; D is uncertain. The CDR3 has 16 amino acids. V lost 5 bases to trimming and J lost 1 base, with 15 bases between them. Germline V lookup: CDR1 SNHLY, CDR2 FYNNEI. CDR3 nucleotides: TGTGCCAGCAGTAGCGCCCTTTTGGGAAGCAATCAGCCCCAGCATTTT. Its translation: CASSSALLGSNQPQHF.

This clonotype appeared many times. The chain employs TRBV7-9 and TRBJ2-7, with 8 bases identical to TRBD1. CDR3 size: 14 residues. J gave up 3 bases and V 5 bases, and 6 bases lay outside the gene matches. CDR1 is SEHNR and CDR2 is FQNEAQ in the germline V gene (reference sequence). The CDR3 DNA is TGTGCCAGCAGCCGGGACAGGCAACTCTACGAGCAGTACTTC. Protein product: CASSRDRQLYEQYF. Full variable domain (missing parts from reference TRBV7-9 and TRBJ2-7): DTGVSQNPRHKITKRGQNVTFRCDPISEHNRLYWYRQTLGQGPEFLTYFQNEAQLEKSRLLSDRFSAERPKGSFSTLEIQRTEQGDSAMYLCASSRDRQLYEQYFGPGTRLTVT.

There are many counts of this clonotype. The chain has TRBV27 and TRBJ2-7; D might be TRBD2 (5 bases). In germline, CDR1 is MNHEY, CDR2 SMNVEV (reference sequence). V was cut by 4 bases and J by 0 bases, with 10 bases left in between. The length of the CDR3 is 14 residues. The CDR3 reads CASSSGESSYEQYF. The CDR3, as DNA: TGTGCCAGCAGTTCCGGGGAGAGCTCCTACGAGCAGTACTTC.